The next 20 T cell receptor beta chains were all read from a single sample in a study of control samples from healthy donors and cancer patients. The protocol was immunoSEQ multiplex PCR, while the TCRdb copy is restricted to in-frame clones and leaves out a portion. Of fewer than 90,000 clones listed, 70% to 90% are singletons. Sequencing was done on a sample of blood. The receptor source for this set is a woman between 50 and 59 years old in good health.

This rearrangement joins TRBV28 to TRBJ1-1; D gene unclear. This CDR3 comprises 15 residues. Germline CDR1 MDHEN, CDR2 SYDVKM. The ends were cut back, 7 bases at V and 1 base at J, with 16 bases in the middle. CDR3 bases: TGTGCCAGCATGATCGGTGTGAGGCCGAACACTGAAGCTTTCTTT. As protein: CASMIGVRPNTEAFF.

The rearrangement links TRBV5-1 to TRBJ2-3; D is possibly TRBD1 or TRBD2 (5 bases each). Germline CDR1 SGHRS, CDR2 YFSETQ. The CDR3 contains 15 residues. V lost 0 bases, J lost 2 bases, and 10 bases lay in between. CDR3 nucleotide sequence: TGCGCCAGCAGCTTGGGGGACGGGTACACAGATACGCAGTATTTT. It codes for CASSLGDGYTDTQYF.

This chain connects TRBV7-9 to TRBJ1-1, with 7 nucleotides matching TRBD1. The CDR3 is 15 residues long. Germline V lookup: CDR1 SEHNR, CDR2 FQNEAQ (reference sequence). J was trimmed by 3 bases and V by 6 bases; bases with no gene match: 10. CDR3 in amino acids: CASSPIQGTYTEAFF. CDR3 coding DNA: TGTGCCAGCAGTCCAATACAGGGGACTTACACTGAAGCTTTCTTT.

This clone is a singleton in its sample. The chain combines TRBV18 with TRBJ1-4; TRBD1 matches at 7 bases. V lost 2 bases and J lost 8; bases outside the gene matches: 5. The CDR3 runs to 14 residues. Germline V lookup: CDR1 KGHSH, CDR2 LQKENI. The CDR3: CASSPRDSFEKLFF. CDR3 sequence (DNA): TGTGCCAGCTCACCAAGGGACAGTTTCGAAAAACTGTTTTTT.

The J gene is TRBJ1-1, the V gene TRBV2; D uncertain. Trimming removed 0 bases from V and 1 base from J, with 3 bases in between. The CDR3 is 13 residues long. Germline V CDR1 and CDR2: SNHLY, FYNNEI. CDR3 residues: CASSEAPNTEAFF. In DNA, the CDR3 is TGTGCCAGCAGTGAAGCGCCGAACACTGAAGCTTTCTTT.

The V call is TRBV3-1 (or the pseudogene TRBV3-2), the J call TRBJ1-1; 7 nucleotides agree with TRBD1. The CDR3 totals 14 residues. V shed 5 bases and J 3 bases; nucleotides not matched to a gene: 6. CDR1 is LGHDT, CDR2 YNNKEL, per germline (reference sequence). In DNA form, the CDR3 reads TGTGCCAGCAGCTTAATTACAGGGGACACTGAAGCTTTCTTT. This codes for CASSLITGDTEAFF.

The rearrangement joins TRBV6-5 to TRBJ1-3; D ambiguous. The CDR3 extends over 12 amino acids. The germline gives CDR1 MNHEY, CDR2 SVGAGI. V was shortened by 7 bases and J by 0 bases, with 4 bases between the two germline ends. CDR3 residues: CASIGSGNTIYF. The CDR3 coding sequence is TGTGCCAGCATCGGCTCTGGAAACACCATATATTTT.

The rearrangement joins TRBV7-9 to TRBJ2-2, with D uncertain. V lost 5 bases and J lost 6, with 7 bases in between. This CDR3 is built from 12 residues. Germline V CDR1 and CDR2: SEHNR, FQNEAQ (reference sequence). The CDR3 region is CASSKGAGELFF. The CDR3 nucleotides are TGTGCCAGCAGCAAGGGTGCCGGGGAGCTGTTTTTT.

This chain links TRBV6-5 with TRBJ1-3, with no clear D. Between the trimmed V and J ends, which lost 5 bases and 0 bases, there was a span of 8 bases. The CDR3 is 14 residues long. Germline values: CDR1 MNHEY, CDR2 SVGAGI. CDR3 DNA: TGTGCCAGCAGTCCCCGCAACTCTGGAAACACCATATATTTT. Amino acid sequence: CASSPRNSGNTIYF.

The CDR3 region has the DNA TGTGCCAGCAGCTTGGTTCCAGGTTCGCGGGGCTACACCTTC. Translation: CASSLVPGSRGYTF. The chain combines TRBV5-8 with TRBJ1-2, with no clear D. This CDR3 has 14 residues. V shed 0 bases and J shed 8 bases, with 14 bases lying between them. Germline CDR1 reads SGHTS; CDR2 reads YDEGEE. The full variable domain, completed using reference TRBV5-8 and TRBJ1-2, is EAGVTQSPTHLIKTRGQQATLRCSPISGHTSVYWYQQALGLGLQFLLWYDEGEERNRGNFPPRFSGRQFPNYSSELNVNALELEDSALYLCASSLVPGSRGYTFGSGTRLTVV.

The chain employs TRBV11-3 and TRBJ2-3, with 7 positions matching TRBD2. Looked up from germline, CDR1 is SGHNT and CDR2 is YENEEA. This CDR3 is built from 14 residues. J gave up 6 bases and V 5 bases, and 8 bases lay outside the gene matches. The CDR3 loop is CASSERDGVDTQYF. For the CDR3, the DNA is TGTGCCAGCAGCGAGCGGGACGGTGTGGATACGCAGTATTTT.

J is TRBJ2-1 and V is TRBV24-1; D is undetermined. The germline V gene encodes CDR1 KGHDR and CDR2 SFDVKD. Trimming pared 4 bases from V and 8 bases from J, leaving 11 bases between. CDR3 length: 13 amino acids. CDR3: CATSEQITDEQFF. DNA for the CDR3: TGTGCCACCAGTGAACAAATCACCGATGAGCAGTTCTTC.

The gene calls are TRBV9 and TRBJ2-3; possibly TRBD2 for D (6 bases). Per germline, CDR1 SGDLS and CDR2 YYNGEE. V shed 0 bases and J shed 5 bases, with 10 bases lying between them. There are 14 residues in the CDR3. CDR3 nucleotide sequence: TGTGCCAGCAGCGTAGCTCGGGACTTAGATACGCAGTATTTT. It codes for CASSVARDLDTQYF.

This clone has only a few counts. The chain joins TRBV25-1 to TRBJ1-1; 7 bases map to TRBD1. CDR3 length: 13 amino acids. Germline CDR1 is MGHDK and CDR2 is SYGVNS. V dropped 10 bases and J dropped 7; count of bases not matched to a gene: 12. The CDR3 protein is CATVKGGGNEAFF. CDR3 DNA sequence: TGTGCCACCGTCAAGGGAGGGGGCAATGAAGCTTTCTTT.

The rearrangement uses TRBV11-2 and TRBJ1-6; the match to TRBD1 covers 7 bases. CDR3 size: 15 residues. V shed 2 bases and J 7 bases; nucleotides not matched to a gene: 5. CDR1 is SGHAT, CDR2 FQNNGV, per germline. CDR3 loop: CASSLQGQANSPLHF. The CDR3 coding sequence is TGTGCCAGCAGCTTACAAGGACAGGCGAATTCACCCCTCCACTTT.

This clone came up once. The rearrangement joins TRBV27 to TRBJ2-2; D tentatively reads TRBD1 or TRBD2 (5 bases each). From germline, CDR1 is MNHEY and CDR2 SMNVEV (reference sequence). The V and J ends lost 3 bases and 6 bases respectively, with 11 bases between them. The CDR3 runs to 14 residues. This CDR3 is CASSLETGPGELFF. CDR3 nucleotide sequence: TGTGCCAGCAGTTTGGAGACGGGACCCGGGGAGCTGTTTTTT.

CDR3 in amino acids: CASSARMSGGATDTQYF. CDR3 bases: TGTGCCAGCAGTGCAAGAATGAGCGGGGGGGCTACAGATACGCAGTATTTT. The chain uses TRBV6-1 and TRBJ2-3, with TRBD2 identical over 10 bases. Per the germline V gene, CDR1 is MNHNS and CDR2 is SASEGT. Losses at the gene ends were 4 bases for V and 3 bases for J; bases not matched to a gene: 10. CDR3 length: 17 residues.

The CDR3, as DNA: TGTGCAAGTCGGCTCGGGGGGAGGAACACCGGGGAGCTGTTTTTT. This codes for CASRLGGRNTGELFF. The V call is TRBV12-2, the J call TRBJ2-2; TRBD2, the table's D call, lacks a check against the DNA. TRBV12-2 is tagged as a pseudogene. The CDR3 has 15 residues.

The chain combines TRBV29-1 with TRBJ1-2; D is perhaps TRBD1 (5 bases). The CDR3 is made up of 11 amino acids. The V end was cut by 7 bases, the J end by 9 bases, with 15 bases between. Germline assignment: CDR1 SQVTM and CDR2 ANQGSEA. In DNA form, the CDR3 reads TGCAGCGGTGACCTAGGGACCAGCTACACCTTC. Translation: CSGDLGTSYTF.

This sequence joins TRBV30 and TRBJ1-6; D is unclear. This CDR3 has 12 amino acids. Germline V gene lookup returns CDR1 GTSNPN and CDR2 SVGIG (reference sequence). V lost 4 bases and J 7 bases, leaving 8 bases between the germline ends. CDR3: CAWINGNSPLHF. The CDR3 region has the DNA TGTGCCTGGATTAACGGGAATTCACCCCTCCACTTT.